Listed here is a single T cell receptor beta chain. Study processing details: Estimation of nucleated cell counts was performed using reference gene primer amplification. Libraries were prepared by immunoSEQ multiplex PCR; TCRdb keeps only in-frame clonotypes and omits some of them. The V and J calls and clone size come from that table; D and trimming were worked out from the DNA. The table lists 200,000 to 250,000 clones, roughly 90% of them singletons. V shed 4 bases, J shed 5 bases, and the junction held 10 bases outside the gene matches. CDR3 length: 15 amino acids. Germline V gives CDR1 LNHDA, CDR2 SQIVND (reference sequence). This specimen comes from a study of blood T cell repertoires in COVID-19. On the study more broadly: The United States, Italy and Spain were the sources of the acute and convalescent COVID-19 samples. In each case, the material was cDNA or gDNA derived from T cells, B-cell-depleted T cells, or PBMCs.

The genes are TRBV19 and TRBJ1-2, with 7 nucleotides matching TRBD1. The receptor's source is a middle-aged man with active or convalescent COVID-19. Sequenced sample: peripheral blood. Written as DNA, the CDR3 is TGTGCCAGTAGTAGCTCCGGGACAGCCGTTTATGGCTACACCTTC. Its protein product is CASSSSGTAVYGYTF.